The text below deals with one T cell receptor (beta chain). The clone's antigen remains unknown. No base qualities exist here, and no much larger clone lies one base off it. The library was built by means of the immunoSEQ multiplex PCR assay. TCRdb's version of the immuneACCESS table is confined to in-frame rearrangements and falls short of the full clone set. An unresolved V gene accounts for under half of the shortfall where checked; the remainder is of unknown origin. This sample is represented by more than 85,000 clones; over 75% of them were singletons. Of the sample, less than 4% is held by the ten largest clones. V is shortened by 0 bases, J by 4 bases, and the region joining them spans 7 bases. CDR3 length: 14 amino acids, cysteine to phenylalanine. Left in the record is the CDR3 DNA by itself, 42 bases read in frame from the first base. CDR1 and CDR2 are read off the germline V gene as MGHRA and YSYEKL.

This entry is derived from a study of control samples from healthy donors and cancer patients (dated by TCRdb to about 2020). The chain uses TRBV4-1 and TRBJ1-5; the D gene is unclear. Sequenced sample: PBMCs. The source is a woman in her sixties with lung cancer. The CDR3 corresponds to CASSQDLGNQPQHF. The DNA reads as follows: TGCGCCAGCAGCCAAGATTTGGGGAATCAGCCCCAGCATTTT.